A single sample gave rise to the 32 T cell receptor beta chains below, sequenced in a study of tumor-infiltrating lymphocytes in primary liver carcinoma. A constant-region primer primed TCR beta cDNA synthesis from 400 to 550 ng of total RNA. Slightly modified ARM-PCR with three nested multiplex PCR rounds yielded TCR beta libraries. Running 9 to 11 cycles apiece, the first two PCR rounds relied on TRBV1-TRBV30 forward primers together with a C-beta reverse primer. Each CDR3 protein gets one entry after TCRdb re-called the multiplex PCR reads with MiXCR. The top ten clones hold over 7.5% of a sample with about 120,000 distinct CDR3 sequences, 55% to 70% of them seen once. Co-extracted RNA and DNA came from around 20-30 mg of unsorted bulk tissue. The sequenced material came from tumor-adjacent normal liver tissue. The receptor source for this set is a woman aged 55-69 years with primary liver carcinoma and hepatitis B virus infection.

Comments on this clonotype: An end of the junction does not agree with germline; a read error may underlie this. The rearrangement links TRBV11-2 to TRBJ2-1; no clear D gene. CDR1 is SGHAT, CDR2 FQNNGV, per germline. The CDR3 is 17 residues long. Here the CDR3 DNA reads TGTGCCAACAGCTTTACCCCACTAAGGAGCTCCTACAATGAGCAATTCTTC. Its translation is CANSFTPLRSSYNEQFF.

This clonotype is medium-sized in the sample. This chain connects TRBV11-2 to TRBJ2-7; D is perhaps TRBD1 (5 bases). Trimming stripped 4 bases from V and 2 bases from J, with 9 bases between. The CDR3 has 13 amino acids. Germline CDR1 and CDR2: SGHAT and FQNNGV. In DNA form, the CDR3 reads TGTGCCAGCAGCTGGGGCACCCCCTACGAGCAGTACTTC. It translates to CASSWGTPYEQYF.

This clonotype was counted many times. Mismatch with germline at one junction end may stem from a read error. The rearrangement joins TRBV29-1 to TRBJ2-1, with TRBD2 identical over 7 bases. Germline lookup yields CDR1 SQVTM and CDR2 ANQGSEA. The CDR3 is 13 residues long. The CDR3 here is CSVQGLGINKQFF. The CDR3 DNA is TGCAGCGTTCAAGGACTAGGGATCAATAAGCAGTTCTTC.

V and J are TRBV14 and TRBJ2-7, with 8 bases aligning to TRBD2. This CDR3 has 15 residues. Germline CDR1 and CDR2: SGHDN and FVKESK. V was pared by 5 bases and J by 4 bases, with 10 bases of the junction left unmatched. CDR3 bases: TGTGCCAGCAGCGGGACTAGAGGGATCCTTTACGAGCAGTACTTC. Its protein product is CASSGTRGILYEQYF.

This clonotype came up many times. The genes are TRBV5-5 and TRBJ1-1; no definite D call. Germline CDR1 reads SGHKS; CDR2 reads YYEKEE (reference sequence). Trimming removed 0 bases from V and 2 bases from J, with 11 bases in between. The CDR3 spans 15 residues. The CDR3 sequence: CASSLAHNVNTEAFF. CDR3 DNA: TGTGCCAGCAGCTTGGCACATAACGTAAACACTGAAGCTTTCTTT.

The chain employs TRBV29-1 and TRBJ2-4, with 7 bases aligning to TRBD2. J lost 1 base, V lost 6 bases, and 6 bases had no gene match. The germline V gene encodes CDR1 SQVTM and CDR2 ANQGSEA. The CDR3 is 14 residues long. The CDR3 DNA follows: TGCAGCGTGATGGGAGGGCGTGCCAAAAACATTCAGTACTTC. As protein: CSVMGGRAKNIQYF.

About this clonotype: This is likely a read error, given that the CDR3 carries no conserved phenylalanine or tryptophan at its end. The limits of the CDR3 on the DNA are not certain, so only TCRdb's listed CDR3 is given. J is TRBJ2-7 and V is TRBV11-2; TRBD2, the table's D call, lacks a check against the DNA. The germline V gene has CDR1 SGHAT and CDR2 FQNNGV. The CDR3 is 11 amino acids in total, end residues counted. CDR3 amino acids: CASSSASSPEY.

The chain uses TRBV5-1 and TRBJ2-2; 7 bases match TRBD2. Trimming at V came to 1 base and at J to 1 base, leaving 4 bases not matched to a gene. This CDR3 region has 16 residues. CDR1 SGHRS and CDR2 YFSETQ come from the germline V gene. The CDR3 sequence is CASSLSGVENTGELFF. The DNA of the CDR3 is TGCGCCAGCAGCTTGAGCGGGGTCGAGAACACCGGGGAGCTGTTTTTT.

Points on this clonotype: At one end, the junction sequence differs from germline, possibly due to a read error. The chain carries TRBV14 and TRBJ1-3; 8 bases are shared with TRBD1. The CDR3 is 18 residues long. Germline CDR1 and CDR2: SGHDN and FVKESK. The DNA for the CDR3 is TGTGCTAGCAGCCGACAGACAGGGGCTCTTCACTCTGGAAACACCATATATTTT. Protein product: CASSRQTGALHSGNTIYF.

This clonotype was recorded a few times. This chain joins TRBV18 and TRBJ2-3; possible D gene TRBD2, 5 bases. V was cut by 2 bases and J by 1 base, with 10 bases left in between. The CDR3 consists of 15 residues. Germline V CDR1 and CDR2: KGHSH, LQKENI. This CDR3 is CASSPRFGGTDTQYF. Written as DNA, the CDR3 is TGTGCCAGCTCACCAAGGTTCGGGGGCACAGATACGCAGTATTTT. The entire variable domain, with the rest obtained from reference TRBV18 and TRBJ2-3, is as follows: NAGVMQNPRHLVRRRGQEARLRCSPMKGHSHVYWYRQLPEEGLKFMVYLQKENIIDESGMPKERFSAEFPKEGPSILRIQQVVRGDSAAYFCASSPRFGGTDTQYFGPGTRLTVL.

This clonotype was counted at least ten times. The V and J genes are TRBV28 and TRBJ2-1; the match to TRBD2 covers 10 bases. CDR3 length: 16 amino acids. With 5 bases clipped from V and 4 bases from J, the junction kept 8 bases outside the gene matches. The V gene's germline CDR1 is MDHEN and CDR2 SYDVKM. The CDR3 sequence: CASSHLAGGTYNEQFF. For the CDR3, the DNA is TGTGCCAGCAGTCACTTAGCGGGAGGCACATACAATGAGCAGTTCTTC.

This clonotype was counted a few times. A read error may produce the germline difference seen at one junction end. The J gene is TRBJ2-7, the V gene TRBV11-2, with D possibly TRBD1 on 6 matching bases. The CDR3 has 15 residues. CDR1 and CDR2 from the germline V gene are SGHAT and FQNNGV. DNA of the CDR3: TGTACCAGCAGTCCCCGGGGACAACGATCCTACGAGCAGTACTTC. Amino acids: CTSSPRGQRSYEQYF.

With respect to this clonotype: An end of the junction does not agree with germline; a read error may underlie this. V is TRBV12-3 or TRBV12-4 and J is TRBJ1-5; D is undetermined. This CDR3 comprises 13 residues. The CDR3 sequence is CASSLIGNQPQHF. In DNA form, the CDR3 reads TGTGCGAGCAGTTTAATAGGAAATCAGCCCCAGCATTTT.

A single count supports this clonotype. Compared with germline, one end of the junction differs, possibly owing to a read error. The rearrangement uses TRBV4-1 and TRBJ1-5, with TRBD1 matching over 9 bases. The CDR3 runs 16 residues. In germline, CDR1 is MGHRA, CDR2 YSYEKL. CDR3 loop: CASSPRTGDSNQPQRF. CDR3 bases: TGCGCCAGCAGTCCTCGGACAGGGGATAGCAATCAGCCCCAGCGTTTT.

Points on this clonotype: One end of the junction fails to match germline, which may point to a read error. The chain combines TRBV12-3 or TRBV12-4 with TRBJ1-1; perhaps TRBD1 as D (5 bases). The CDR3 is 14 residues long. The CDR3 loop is CASSLGRTNTEAFF. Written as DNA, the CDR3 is TGTGCTAGCAGTTTGGGGCGGACGAACACTGAAGCATTCTTT.

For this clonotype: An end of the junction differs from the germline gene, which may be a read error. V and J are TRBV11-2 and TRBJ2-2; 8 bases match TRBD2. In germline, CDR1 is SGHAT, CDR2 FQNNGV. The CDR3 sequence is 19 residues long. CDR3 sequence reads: CASSVSGLVSNGRAGELVF. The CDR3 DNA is TGTGCCAGCAGCGTATCCGGGCTGGTGTCTAACGGGAGGGCTGGGGAGCTGGTTTTT.

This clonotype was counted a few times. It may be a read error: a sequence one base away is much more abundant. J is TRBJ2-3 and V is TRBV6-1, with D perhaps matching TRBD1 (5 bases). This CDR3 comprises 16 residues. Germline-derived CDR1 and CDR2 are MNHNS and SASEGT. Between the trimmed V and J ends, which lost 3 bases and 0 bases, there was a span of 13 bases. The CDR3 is CASSDRAGPSTDTQYF. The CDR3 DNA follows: TGTGCCAGCAGTGACCGGGCAGGGCCGAGCACAGATACGCAGTATTTT.

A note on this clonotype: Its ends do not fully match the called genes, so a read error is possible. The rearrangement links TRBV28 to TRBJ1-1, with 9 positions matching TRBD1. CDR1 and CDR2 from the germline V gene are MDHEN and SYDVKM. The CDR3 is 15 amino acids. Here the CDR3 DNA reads TGTACCAGCAGTTACGGGGGACAGGGAAGCATTGAAGCTTTCTTT. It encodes CTSSYGGQGSIEAFF.

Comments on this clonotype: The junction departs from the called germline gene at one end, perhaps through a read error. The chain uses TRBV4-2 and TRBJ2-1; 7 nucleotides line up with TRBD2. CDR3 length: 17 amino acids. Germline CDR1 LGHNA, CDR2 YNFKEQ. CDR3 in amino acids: CASNQDPASGAYNEQLF. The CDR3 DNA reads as TGTGCCAGCAACCAAGATCCGGCTAGCGGAGCATACAATGAGCAGCTCTTC.

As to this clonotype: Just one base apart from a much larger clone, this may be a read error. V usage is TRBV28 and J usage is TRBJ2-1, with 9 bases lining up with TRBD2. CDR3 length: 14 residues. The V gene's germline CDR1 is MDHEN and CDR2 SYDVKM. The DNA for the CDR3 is TGTGGCAGCTCTTCTAGCGGGATGGGCAATGAGCAGTTCTTC. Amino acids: CGSSSSGMGNEQFF.

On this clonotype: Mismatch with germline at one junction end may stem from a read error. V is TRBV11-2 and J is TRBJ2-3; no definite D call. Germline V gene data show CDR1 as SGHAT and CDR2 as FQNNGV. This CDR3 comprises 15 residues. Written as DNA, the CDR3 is TGTGCCAGCAGCTTAATACCCGGCGCTATAGATACGGAGTATTTC. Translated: CASSLIPGAIDTEYF.

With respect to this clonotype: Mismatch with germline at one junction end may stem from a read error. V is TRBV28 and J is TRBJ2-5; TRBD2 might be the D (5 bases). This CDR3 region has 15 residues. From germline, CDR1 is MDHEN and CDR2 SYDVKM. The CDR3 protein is CTSTRYPSSSETQYF. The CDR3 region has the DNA TGTACCAGCACACGATACCCTTCTAGCTCCGAGACCCAGTACTTC.

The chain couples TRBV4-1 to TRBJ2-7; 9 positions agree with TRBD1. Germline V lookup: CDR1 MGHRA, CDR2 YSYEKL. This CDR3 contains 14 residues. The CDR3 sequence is CGNRPTGGLYEQYF. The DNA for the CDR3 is TGCGGCAACAGACCGACAGGGGGGCTCTACGAGCAGTACTTC.

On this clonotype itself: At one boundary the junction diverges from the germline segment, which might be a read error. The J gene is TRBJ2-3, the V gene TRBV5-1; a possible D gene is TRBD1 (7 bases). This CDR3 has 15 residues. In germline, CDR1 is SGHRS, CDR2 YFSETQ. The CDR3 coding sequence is TGCGCCACCAGTCGGAGGGGGGACAGCACAGATACGCGGTATTTT. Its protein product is CATSRRGDSTDTRYF.

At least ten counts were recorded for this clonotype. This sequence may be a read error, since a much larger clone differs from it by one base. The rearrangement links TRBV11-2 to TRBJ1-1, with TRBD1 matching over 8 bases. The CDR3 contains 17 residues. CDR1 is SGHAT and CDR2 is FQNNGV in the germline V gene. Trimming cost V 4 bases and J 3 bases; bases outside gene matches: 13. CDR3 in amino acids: CASSWMVAGGHDTEAFF. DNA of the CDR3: TGTGCCAGCAGCTGGATGGTGGCAGGGGGCCACGACACTGAAGCTTTCTTT.

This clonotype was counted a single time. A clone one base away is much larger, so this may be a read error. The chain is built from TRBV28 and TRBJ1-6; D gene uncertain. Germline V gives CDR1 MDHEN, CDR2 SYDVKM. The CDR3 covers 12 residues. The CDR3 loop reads CANSFTLSPLHF. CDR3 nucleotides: TGTGCCAACAGTTTTACCCTTTCACCCCTCCACTTT. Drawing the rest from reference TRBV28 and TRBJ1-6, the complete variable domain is DVKVTQSSRYLVKRTGEKVFLECVQDMDHENMFWYRQDPGLGLRLIYFSYDVKMKEKGDIPEGYSVSREKKERFSLILESASTNQTSMYLCANSFTLSPLHFGNGTRLTVT.

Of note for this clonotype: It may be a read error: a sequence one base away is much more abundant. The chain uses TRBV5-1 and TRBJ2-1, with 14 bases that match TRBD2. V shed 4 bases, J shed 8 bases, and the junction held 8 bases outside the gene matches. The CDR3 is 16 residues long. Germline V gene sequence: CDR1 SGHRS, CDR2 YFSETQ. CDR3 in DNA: TGCGCCAGCAGCCCGGGGACTAGCGGGAGTTACGATGAGCAGTTCTTC. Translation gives CASSPGTSGSYDEQFF. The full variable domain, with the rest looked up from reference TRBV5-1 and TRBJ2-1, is KAGVTQTPRYLIKTRGQQVTLSCSPISGHRSVSWYQQTPGQGLQFLFEYFSETQRNKGNFPGRFSGRQFSNSRSEMNVSTLELGDSALYLCASSPGTSGSYDEQFFGPGTRLTVL.

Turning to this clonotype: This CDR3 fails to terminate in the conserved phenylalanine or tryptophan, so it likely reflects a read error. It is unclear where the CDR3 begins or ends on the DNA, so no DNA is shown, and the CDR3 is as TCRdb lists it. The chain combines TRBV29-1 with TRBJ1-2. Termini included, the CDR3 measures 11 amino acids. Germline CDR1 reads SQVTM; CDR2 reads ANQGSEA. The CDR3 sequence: CSVDSYGGYIL.

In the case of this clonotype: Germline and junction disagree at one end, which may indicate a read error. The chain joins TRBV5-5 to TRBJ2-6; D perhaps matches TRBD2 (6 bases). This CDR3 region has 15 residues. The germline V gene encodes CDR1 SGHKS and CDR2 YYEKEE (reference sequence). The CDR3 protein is CAISMSGVGANLLTF. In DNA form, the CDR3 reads TGTGCCATCAGTATGTCGGGGGTTGGGGCCAACCTCCTGACTTTC. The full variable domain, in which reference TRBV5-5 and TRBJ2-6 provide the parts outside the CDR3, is DAGVTQSPTHLIKTRGQQVTLRCSPISGHKSVSWYQQVLGQGPQFIFQYYEKEERGRGNFPDRFSARQFPNYSSELNVNALLLGDSALYLCAISMSGVGANLLTFGAGSRLTVL.

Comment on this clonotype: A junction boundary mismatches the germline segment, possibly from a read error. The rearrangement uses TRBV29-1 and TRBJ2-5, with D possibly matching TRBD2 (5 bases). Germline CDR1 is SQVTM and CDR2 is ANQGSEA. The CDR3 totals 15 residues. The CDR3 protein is CSIEGPLPSQETHYF. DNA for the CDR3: TGCAGCATTGAGGGCCCGCTCCCCTCTCAAGAGACCCACTACTTC.

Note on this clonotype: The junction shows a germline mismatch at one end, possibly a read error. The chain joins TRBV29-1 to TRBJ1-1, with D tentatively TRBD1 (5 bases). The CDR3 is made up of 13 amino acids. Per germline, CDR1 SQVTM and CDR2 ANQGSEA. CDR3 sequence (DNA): TGCAGCGTTGTCCAGGGCGGGAACACCGAAGCTTTCTTT. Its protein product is CSVVQGGNTEAFF.

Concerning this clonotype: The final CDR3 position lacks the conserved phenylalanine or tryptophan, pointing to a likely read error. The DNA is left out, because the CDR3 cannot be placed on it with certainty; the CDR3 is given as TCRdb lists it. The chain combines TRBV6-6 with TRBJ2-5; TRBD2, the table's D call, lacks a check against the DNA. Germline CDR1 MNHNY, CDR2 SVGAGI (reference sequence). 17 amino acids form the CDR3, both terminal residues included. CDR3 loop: CASSNPRTSGTGETQYY.